The T cell receptor beta chain described here comes from a study of OX40 agonist ivuxolimab in advanced cancers. Broadly, across the study: Ivuxolimab was a fully human IgG2 agonistic monoclonal antibody targeting the costimulatory receptor OX40 (CD134). Intravenous ivuxolimab was administered to patients every 2 weeks at six dose levels: 0.01, 0.1, 0.3, 1.5, 3 and 10 mg/kg. Partial responses were achieved by three dose-escalation patients, of whom one had hepatocellular carcinoma and two had cutaneous melanoma. The paper reports the monotherapy dose-escalation portion (N of about 47 patients) of the phase I ivuxolimab trial. Prior anti-PD-1, anti-PD-L1 or anti-CTLA-4 therapy was permitted, and about two fifths of dose-escalation patients had received checkpoint inhibitors. Peripheral TCRbeta sequencing aimed to test whether ivuxolimab altered TCR sequence diversity and caused clonal T-cell expansion. Among the roughly 50 dose-escalation patients, approximately 20 had hepatocellular carcinoma, roughly 15 melanoma, 9 renal cell carcinoma and 9 head and neck cancer. In the dose-escalation cohort, 82.7% of patients were male, and the mean age was approximately 60 years, with a range of about 23 to 85. Overall study outcomes, separate from this receptor: Low levels of normalized T-cell clonal expansion were also shown by some nonresponding patients. After ivuxolimab, expanded clones were on average more numerous among CD8+ T cells than among CD4+ T cells. Partial responders in the 0.1-3.0 mg/kg groups had among the lowest normalized peripheral clonal expansion, especially among CD8+ T cells. Clonal expansion of both CD4+ and CD8+ blood T cells was observed from baseline to week 6 at doses 0.1 to 3.0 mg/kg. Which antigens the clonally expanded peripheral T cells were specific for was not determined.

A note on this clone: This receptor's antigen is unknown. Base-call qualities are not available, and no considerably larger clone is one nucleotide away.

V was cut back by 7 bases and J by 0 bases, leaving a gap of 10 bases between them. The germline V gene specifies SNHLY as CDR1 and FYNNEI as CDR2. There are 14 amino acids in the CDR3, from cysteine to phenylalanine inclusive. CDR3 DNA only is kept here, 42 bases in frame from base 1. Patients with autoimmune disease history or receiving systemic immunosuppression were excluded from the trial. In every dose cohort, peripheral blood was drawn for TCR sequencing at baseline, cycle 4 day 1, and cycle 7 day 1. The samples were drawn from a first-in-human, open-label, multicenter phase I dose-escalation trial of ivuxolimab. Adults with locally advanced or metastatic head and neck squamous cell, hepatocellular, melanoma or renal cell carcinoma were enrolled in the trial. Before TCR sequencing, CD4+ T cells and CD8+ T cells were sorted from peripheral blood as separate populations. Genomic DNA was isolated from the sorted cells so that the TCRbeta CDR3 region could be sequenced. The immunoSEQ Assay was used for sequencing of TCRbeta CDR3 regions. Drawn from immuneACCESS, this table holds only the in-frame rearrangements with V and J called that TCRdb kept. Clones are partly lost; checked studies trace under half to an unresolved V gene and leave the rest unexplained. Within this sample are several thousand clones, with around 71% of them counted one time only. The top ten clones comprise roughly two fifths of the sample.

The source of this sequence is an adult with an advanced solid tumor such as melanoma, head and neck, liver or kidney cancer. The rearrangement joined TRBV2 to TRBJ1-3, with the D gene not clear enough to name. This sample comprised CD4+ or CD8+ T cells sorted from blood, obtained in a trial of the OX40 agonist ivuxolimab. The nucleotides read TGTGCCAGCACACGGAGATTCTCTGGAAACACCATATATTTT. It encodes CASTRRFSGNTIYF.